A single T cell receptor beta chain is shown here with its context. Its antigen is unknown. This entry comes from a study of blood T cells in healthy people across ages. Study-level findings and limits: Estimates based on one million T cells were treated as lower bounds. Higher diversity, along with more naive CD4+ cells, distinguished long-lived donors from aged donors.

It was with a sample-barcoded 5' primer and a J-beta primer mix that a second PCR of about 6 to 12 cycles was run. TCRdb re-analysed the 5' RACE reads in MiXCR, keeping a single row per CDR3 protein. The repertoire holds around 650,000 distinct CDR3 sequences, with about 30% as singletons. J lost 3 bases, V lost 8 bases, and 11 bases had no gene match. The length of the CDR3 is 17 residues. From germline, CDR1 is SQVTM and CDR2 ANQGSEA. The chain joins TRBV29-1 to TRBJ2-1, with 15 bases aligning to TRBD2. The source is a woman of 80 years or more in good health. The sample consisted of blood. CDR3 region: CSLAGTSGRKVYNEQFF. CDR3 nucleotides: TGCAGCCTCGCCGGGACTAGCGGGAGGAAGGTCTACAATGAGCAGTTCTTC.